This TCR beta chain was found in a study of response to subunit inactivated influenza vaccine. Study results and limitations: A suggestion made by the authors is that each seasonal influenza vaccination recruits few new T cells.

Remarks on this clonotype: What it recognizes is unknown.

MiXCR was run by TCRdb on the RT-PCR reads, yielding one entry per CDR3 protein. The table records roughly 650,000 distinct CDR3 sequences, 15% to 19% of them present only once. Material: PBMCs from blood, obtained roughly 12 days after vaccination. This receptor was taken from a man aged 50-60 years who received an inactivated influenza vaccine.

CDR3 DNA sequence: TGTGCCATCAGTGGGAGCGGGGGGGCCAACGAGCAGTACTTC. It translates to CAISGSGGANEQYF. This chain uses TRBV10-3 with TRBJ2-7, with TRBD2 matching over 10 bases. Germline V gene data show CDR1 as ENHRY and CDR2 as SYGVKD. The CDR3 spans 14 residues. Unmatched junction bases numbered 5, after V lost 4 bases and J lost 5 bases.